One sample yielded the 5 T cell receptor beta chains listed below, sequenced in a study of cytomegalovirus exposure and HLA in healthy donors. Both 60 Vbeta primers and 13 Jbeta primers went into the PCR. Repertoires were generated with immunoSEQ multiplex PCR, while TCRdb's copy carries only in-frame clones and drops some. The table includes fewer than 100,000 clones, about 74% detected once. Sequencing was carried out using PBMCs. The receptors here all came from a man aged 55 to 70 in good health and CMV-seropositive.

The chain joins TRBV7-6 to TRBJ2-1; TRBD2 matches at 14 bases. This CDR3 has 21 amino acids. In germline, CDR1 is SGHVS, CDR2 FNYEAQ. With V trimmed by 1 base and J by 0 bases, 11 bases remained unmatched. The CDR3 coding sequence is TGTGCCAGCAGCTTAGTACCGGGACTAGCGGGGGCTAGGAGCTCCTACAATGAGCAGTTCTTC. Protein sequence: CASSLVPGLAGARSSYNEQFF.

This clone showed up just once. CDR3 sequence: CASRDGELFF. The CDR3 region has the DNA TGTGCCAGCCGAGACGGGGAGCTGTTTTTT. The chain uses TRBV2 and TRBJ2-2; D unclear. The CDR3 has 10 amino acids. Germline V gene sequence: CDR1 SNHLY, CDR2 FYNNEI. With 8 bases removed from V and 7 bases from J, the gap between germline ends came to 5 bases.

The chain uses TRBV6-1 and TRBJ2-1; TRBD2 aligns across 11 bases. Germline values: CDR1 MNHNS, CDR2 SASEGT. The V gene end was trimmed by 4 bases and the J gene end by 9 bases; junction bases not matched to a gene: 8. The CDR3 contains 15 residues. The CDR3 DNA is TGTGCCAGCAGTGCCCGACTAGCGGGGAGAGGTGAGCAGTTCTTC. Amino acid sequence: CASSARLAGRGEQFF.

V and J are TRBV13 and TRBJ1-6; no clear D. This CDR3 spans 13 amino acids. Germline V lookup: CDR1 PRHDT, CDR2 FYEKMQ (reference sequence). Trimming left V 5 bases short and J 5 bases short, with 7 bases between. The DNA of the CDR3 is TGTGCCAGCAGCCACCTAAATAATTCACCCCTCCACTTT. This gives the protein CASSHLNNSPLHF.

CDR3 in amino acids: CASSRTGQGNEKLFF. The CDR3 region has the DNA TGCGCCAGCAGCCGGACGGGACAGGGGAATGAAAAACTGTTTTTT. The chain uses TRBV4-3 and TRBJ1-4, with 10 bases identical to TRBD1. Trimming at V came to 4 bases and at J to 5 bases, leaving 4 bases not matched to a gene. This CDR3 region has 15 residues. Germline CDR1 LGHNA, CDR2 YSLEER.